These T cell receptor beta chains were read from a single sample in a study of blood T cell repertoires in COVID-19. Libraries were prepared by immunoSEQ multiplex PCR; TCRdb keeps only in-frame clonotypes and omits some of them. The sample records 200,000 to 250,000 clones, roughly 88% being singletons. What was sequenced was peripheral blood. The receptors were gathered from a man aged 25-40 years who had recovered from COVID-19. Each CDR3 is given with its conserved first and last residue. D genes are given only for firm matches.

D	V	J	CDR3
-	TRBV18	TRBJ1-5	CASSPTGNSNQPQHF
TRBD2	TRBV9	TRBJ2-7	CASSVATGGGPIEQYF
TRBD1	TRBV29-1	TRBJ1-2	CSAKQGEGYGYTF
TRBD1	TRBV5-1	TRBJ2-7	CASSLNRGSDEQYF
-	TRBV9	TRBJ2-3	CASSVGAQVSTDTQYF
TRBD1	TRBV7-2	TRBJ2-3	CASSLGQGFTDTQYF
TRBD2	TRBV4-2	TRBJ2-5	CASSQPGTSGGEETQYF
TRBD2	TRBV5-4	TRBJ2-3	CASSLAPAGGGTDTQYF
-	TRBV6-1	TRBJ1-2	CASSEPLLTSSNYGYTF
TRBD1	TRBV9	TRBJ2-7	CASSTRQGVYYEQYF
TRBD2	TRBV2	TRBJ2-5	CASSGLAGDQETQYF
TRBD1	TRBV19	TRBJ1-5	CASSTGQGHQPQHF
TRBD1	TRBV19	TRBJ1-5	CASSMATGVRQPQHF
-	TRBV10-2	TRBJ2-2	CASSESGSTGELFF
TRBD1	TRBV6-6	TRBJ2-7	CASSPGTVYEQYF
-	TRBV9	TRBJ2-7	CASSPFGGIEQYF
-	TRBV27	TRBJ1-1	CASSRLALGNTEAFF
TRBD1	TRBV18	TRBJ1-2	CASSQTGENGYTF
TRBD1	TRBV27	TRBJ2-7	CASSLRQGEQYF
TRBD2	TRBV9	TRBJ2-2	CASSVERGALSTGELFF
TRBD2	TRBV3-1/TRBV3-2	TRBJ2-7	CASSQRWIQRGSYEQYF
-	TRBV5-4	TRBJ1-2	CASSLGGEEGYTF
-	TRBV19	TRBJ2-2	CASSRGQRANTGELFF
TRBD1	TRBV27	TRBJ2-7	CASSFTGTGGPEQYF
TRBD1	TRBV10-3	TRBJ2-7	CAIADRAAYEQYF
-	TRBV4-1	TRBJ1-1	CASSQGAGYTEAFF
TRBD1	TRBV7-2	TRBJ2-7	CASSWTGEYEQYF
TRBD2	TRBV11-2	TRBJ2-5	CASSGETSGWGTQYF
TRBD2	TRBV7-9	TRBJ2-1	CASSLRRGVEDEQFF
-	TRBV7-7	TRBJ2-1	CASSLGTGSYNEQFF
TRBD2	TRBV7-2	TRBJ2-7	CASSLTSGGSSYEQYF
TRBD1	TRBV5-6	TRBJ1-5	CASSRQGLGNQPQHF
-	TRBV4-1	TRBJ1-2	CASSQDFTGGGYTF
TRBD1	TRBV18	TRBJ1-2	CASSPVGDSANYGYTF
-	TRBV24-1	TRBJ1-2	CATSDWTANYGYTF
-	TRBV29-1	TRBJ2-2	CSVEGQADSGELFF
TRBD1	TRBV27	TRBJ1-1	CASSLQGARAEAFF
-	TRBV27	TRBJ2-7	CASSLRGGGGAAYEQYF
-	TRBV6-4	TRBJ2-1	CASSPDIALYNEQFF
-	TRBV27	TRBJ1-1	CASSSDRLNTEAFF
-	TRBV4-3	TRBJ2-7	CASSQDARRNYEQYF
-	TRBV4-1	TRBJ1-1	CASSQGRTEAFF
-	TRBV7-9	TRBJ2-5	CASSSLGAKGETQYF
-	TRBV6-1	TRBJ1-6	CASSEAPGGAGDSPLHF
TRBD2	TRBV20-1	TRBJ2-1	CSASRPRPGLAADEQFF
-	TRBV6-5	TRBJ1-3	CASSPAGTTGNTIYF
-	TRBV11-2	TRBJ2-5	CASSLRWETQYF
-	TRBV10-3	TRBJ2-2	CAIKRSGELFF
-	TRBV10-3	TRBJ2-2	CAITVREAGELFF
-	TRBV6-2/TRBV6-3	TRBJ2-5	CASSYKRTQYF
-	TRBV10-3	TRBJ1-1	CAISEGQSNTEAFF
TRBD1	TRBV6-5	TRBJ1-3	CASSSDRGPGNTIYF
-	TRBV21-1	TRBJ1-6	CASSKVDVTGEMTVGCSPLHF
-	TRBV21-1	TRBJ1-6	CASSNRARGKISYNSPLHF